Only one count was recorded for the clone carrying this T cell receptor (beta chain). Germline V CDR1 and CDR2: SGHRS, YFSETQ. V lost 5 bases to trimming and J lost 2 bases, with 9 bases between them. The CDR3 spans 13 residues. These data are taken from a study of blood T cell repertoires in COVID-19. Study-wide context: COVID-19 samples from acute and convalescent phases originated in the United States, Italy and Spain. PBMCs, B-cell-depleted T cells, or T cells were the source of the cDNA or gDNA that made up the material.

The method was immunoSEQ multiplex PCR; TCRdb's version includes in-frame clones alone and lacks a portion of them. The data show tens of thousands of clones, with roughly 90% seen just once and about 9.6% held by the top ten. Material: peripheral blood. The receptor's source is a human donor in a cohort sampled during active COVID-19. V usage is TRBV5-1 and J usage is TRBJ2-3; D unclear. The CDR3 loop reads CASRRSFTDTQYF. In DNA form, the CDR3 reads TGCGCCAGCAGGCGGAGTTTCACAGATACGCAGTATTTT.